This TCR beta chain was recorded in a study of cytomegalovirus exposure and HLA in healthy donors. Remarks on this clone: Distinct nucleotide sequences in the sample also encode this CDR3.

The V gene end was trimmed by 6 bases and the J gene end by 0 bases; junction bases not matched to a gene: 11. Germline V CDR1 and CDR2: LNHDA, SQIVND (reference sequence). CDR3 length: 17 amino acids. The study ran its PCR with 60 Vbeta and 13 Jbeta primers. The data were produced by immunoSEQ multiplex PCR, yet TCRdb's version contains in-frame clones alone and is incomplete. The sample lists fewer than 150,000 clones; around 74% were seen once. V and J are TRBV19 and TRBJ1-3; 7 nucleotides align to TRBD1. Sequenced sample: PBMCs. The clonotype originates from a man aged 55 to 70 in good health and CMV-seropositive. CDR3 residues: CASSPWDSGFSGNTIYF. CDR3 DNA: TGTGCCAGTAGCCCATGGGACAGCGGGTTCTCTGGAAACACCATATATTTT.